This is a list of T cell receptor beta chains from one sample in a study of T cells in Graves' hyperthyroidism and ophthalmopathy. TCRdb reprocessed the multiplex PCR reads via MiXCR and lists one record per CDR3 protein. The repertoire holds hundreds of thousands of distinct CDR3 sequences, with less than 25% as singletons. The sequenced material came from blood. The receptors come from a man in his thirties or forties with Graves' ophthalmopathy. Both conserved end residues are part of each CDR3. D genes are given only for firm matches. Clone size is not always given. Where it is, it says once, few, many or a class for expanded clones.

clone size | J gene | V gene | D gene | CDR3 DNA | CDR3 protein
few | TRBJ2-7 | TRBV27 | . | TGTGCCAGCGGACGAGGGGGGGGATCCCCCTACGAGCAGTACTTC | CASGRGGGSPYEQYF
. | TRBJ1-2 | TRBV12-3/TRBV12-4 | . | TGTGCCAGCAGTTTTCCGGGGTTTAACTATGGCCACACCTTC | CASSFPGFNYGHTF
many | TRBJ1-5 | TRBV2 | TRBD1 | TGTGCCAGTTCCCGACAGGGGCTTTGGGATAGCAATCAGCCCCAGCATTTT | CASSRQGLWDSNQPQHF
. | TRBJ1-5 | TRBV7-2 | . | TGTGCCAGCAGCCGCGTTGCGGGGCAGCCCCAGCATTTT | CASSRVAGQPQHF
few | TRBJ2-1 | TRBV3-1 | . | TGTGCCAGCAGCTACCGGGGGAGTAATGAGCAGTTCTTC | CASSYRGSNEQFF
few | TRBJ2-3 | TRBV20-1 | TRBD2 | TGCAGTGCTAGGAGCGGGACCGGGGAGGCAGATACGCAGTATTTT | CSARSGTGEADTQYF
. | TRBJ1-2 | TRBV4-3 | . | TGCGCCAGCAGCCATCTCGAACGGGCTGCCTATGGCTACACCTTC | CASSHLERAAYGYTF
few | TRBJ2-3 | TRBV20-1 | . | TGCAGTGCTAGAATGACCGATACGCAGTATTTT | CSARMTDTQYF
. | TRBJ1-5 | TRBV6-1 | . | TGTGCCAGCAGAGCAGACGGGGGAGTTACGCCCCAGCATTTT | CASRADGGVTPQHF
. | TRBJ2-7 | TRBV29-1 | . | TGCAGCGTTGAAGATAGACACTACGAGCAGTACTTC | CSVEDRHYEQYF
. | TRBJ2-1 | TRBV28 | . | TGTGCCAGCAGCAGAGTTGGCAATGAGCAGTTCTTC | CASSRVGNEQFF
. | TRBJ2-3 | TRBV10-3 | TRBD2 | TGTGCCATCAGTGCTAGCGGGAGAGGTACGCAGTATTTT | CAISASGRGTQYF
few | TRBJ1-2 | TRBV5-5 | . | TGTGCCAGCAGCCCCTCTGAAATACCCAGAGAGGGCTACACCTTC | CASSPSEIPREGYTF
. | TRBJ2-1 | TRBV11-2 | TRBD2 | TGTGCCAGCAGCTTAGAGAGGCTAGCGGGGATAACCTCGAAGAATGAGCAGTTCTTC | CASSLERLAGITSKNEQFF
few | TRBJ2-7 | TRBV6-6 | . | TGTGCCAGCAGTTACTCGACGGGTCCCTACGAGCAGTACTTC | CASSYSTGPYEQYF
few | TRBJ2-4 | TRBV20-1 | TRBD2 | TGCAGTGCTAGAGACCAACTAGCGGGAGGGCCCCGGAACATTCAGTACTTC | CSARDQLAGGPRNIQYF
many | TRBJ2-7 | TRBV11-2 | . | TGTGCCAGCAGCTTAACCCGGGCGTCGAGTGACAGAGGTTACGAGCAGTACTTC | CASSLTRASSDRGYEQYF
. | TRBJ1-3 | TRBV2 | . | TGTGCCAGCGGTCAGGGAAACACCATATATTTT | CASGQGNTIYF
. | TRBJ2-1 | TRBV10-3 | . | TGTGCCACTGCCACGAGGGATAACAATGAGCAGTTCTTC | CATATRDNNEQFF
many | TRBJ2-5 | TRBV2 | TRBD1 | TGTGCCACCGTTGGACAGGCCCCAGAGACCCAGTACTTC | CATVGQAPETQYF
. | TRBJ2-7 | TRBV9 | TRBD2 | TGTGCCAGCAACCCTAGCGGGAGCTACGAGCAGTACTTC | CASNPSGSYEQYF
many | TRBJ2-5 | TRBV11-2 | . | TGTGCCAGCAGACTCGTCGACGGAGAGACCCAGTACTTC | CASRLVDGETQYF
many | TRBJ1-1 | TRBV20-1 | . | TGCAGTGTTCGGGCCGAACTGTTAGTGGGCACTGAAGCTTTCTTT | CSVRAELLVGTEAFF
. | TRBJ2-7 | TRBV20-1 | TRBD2 | TGCAGTGCTAGGGGTCAAGGGGGACTAGCGGTTATTCGAGAGTACTTC | CSARGQGGLAVIREYF
few | TRBJ2-2 | TRBV4-1 | . | TGCGCCAGCAGCCAAACGCAAGTCACCGGGGAGCTGTTTTTT | CASSQTQVTGELFF
. | TRBJ1-1 | TRBV6-1 | . | TGTGCCAGCAGCTATACTACAAGGGAAGCTTTCTTT | CASSYTTREAFF
. | TRBJ2-2 | TRBV28 | . | TGTGCCAGCAAAAACACCGGGGAGCTGTTTTTT | CASKNTGELFF